This entry lists 12 T cell receptor beta chains sequenced from one sample in a study of shared clonotypes between healthy human individuals. Sequencing was performed with immunoSEQ multiplex PCR; in TCRdb, only in-frame clones are kept and a portion is missing. This sample has about 600,000 clones, with 95% to 98% found just once. The sample taken for sequencing was naive CD4+ T cells sorted from blood. Stated subset: CD45RA+ positively selected. The receptors were gathered from a woman aged 30 to 39 in good health.

This clone appeared a single time. CDR3 in DNA: TGCGCCAGCAGGGGACACTTTTTGTACGAGCAGTACTTC. Translated, it gives CASRGHFLYEQYF. The rearrangement links TRBV5-1 to TRBJ2-7; D possibly corresponds to TRBD1 (6 bases). Germline V lookup: CDR1 SGHRS, CDR2 YFSETQ. The V and J ends lost 5 bases and 4 bases respectively, with 13 bases between them. The CDR3 has 13 amino acids.

The chain uses TRBV11-2 and TRBJ2-1, with 9 positions matching TRBD1. Germline trimming cut 1 base from V and 6 bases from J; bases unmatched to any gene: 7. In germline, CDR1 is SGHAT, CDR2 FQNNGV. The CDR3 contains 16 residues. The CDR3 sequence is CASSLGDPTGGNEQFF. The CDR3 DNA sequence: TGTGCCAGCAGCTTAGGAGATCCGACAGGGGGCAATGAGCAGTTCTTC.

The chain has TRBV7-4 and TRBJ2-7, with 7 bases that match TRBD2. V was clipped by 5 bases and J by 2 bases; unmatched bases: 9. Germline V gives CDR1 SGHVT, CDR2 SQSDAQ. The CDR3 is 15 residues long. The DNA of the CDR3 is TGTGCCAGCAGCGTAACTAGCGAACCAGCCTACGAGCAGTACTTC. Translation gives CASSVTSEPAYEQYF. Drawing the rest from reference TRBV7-4 and TRBJ2-7, the complete variable domain is GAGVSQSPRYKVAKRGRDVALRCDSISGHVTLYWYRQTLGQGSEVLTYSQSDAQRDKSGRPSGRFSAERPERSVSTLKIQRTEQGDSAVYLCASSVTSEPAYEQYFGPGTRLTVT.

This chain joins TRBV29-1 and TRBJ2-3; 8 nucleotides agree with TRBD2. Germline V CDR1 and CDR2: SQVTM, ANQGSEA. V was pared by 0 bases and J by 4 bases, with 9 bases of the junction left unmatched. This CDR3 has 16 residues. This chain's CDR3 is CSVEDRNSGVPDTQYF. In DNA form, the CDR3 reads TGCAGCGTTGAAGATCGGAATAGCGGGGTCCCAGATACGCAGTATTTT.

V is TRBV5-1 and J is TRBJ2-3; D perhaps matches TRBD2 (5 bases). The CDR3 spans 15 residues. Germline CDR1 is SGHRS and CDR2 is YFSETQ. With 6 bases removed from V and 2 bases from J, the gap between germline ends came to 16 bases. In DNA form, the CDR3 reads TGCGCCAGCACGAGACTATCCGATGACACAGATACGCAGTATTTT. It codes for CASTRLSDDTDTQYF.

The rearrangement uses TRBV7-2 and TRBJ1-2, with TRBD1 matching over 8 bases. The germline CDR1 and CDR2 sequences are SGHTA and FQGNSA. This CDR3 contains 15 residues. Unmatched junction bases numbered 5, after V lost 1 base and J lost 4 bases. The CDR3: CASSLGSGGGYGYTF. The CDR3 DNA follows: TGTGCCAGCAGCTTAGGGTCAGGGGGCGGCTATGGCTACACCTTC. Using reference TRBV7-2 and TRBJ1-2 for the parts outside the CDR3, the full variable domain is GAGVSQSPSNKVTEKGKDVELRCDPISGHTALYWYRQSLGQGLEFLIYFQGNSAPDKSGLPSDRFSAERTGGSVSTLTIQRTQQEDSAVYLCASSLGSGGGYGYTFGSGTRLTVV.

The CDR3 region is CASSRRRGVGETQYF. As DNA, the CDR3 is TGTGCCAGCAGCCGCCGGCGGGGAGTGGGGGAGACCCAGTACTTC. J is TRBJ2-5 and V is TRBV11-2, with D perhaps TRBD2 (6 bases). V was clipped by 5 bases and J by 5 bases, with 18 bases between them. CDR1 and CDR2 from the germline V gene are SGHAT and FQNNGV. CDR3 length: 15 amino acids.

V is TRBV28 and J is TRBJ1-1; D not certain. The germline CDR1 and CDR2 sequences are MDHEN and SYDVKM. The germline V and J ends were trimmed by 7 bases and 4 bases, with 10 bases remaining between them. This CDR3 is built from 12 residues. Written as DNA, the CDR3 is TGTGCCAGCACTCAAGACCTCACTGAAGCTTTCTTT. This sequence encodes CASTQDLTEAFF.

This rearrangement joins TRBV6-5 to TRBJ2-7; 9 bases are shared with TRBD2. The CDR3 spans 15 residues. Germline CDR1 reads MNHEY; CDR2 reads SVGAGI. The V and J ends lost 7 bases and 0 bases, in that order; junction bases with no gene match: 7. The CDR3 spells CASTRAGGFSYEQYF. The CDR3, as DNA: TGTGCCAGCACCCGAGCGGGAGGCTTCTCCTACGAGCAGTACTTC.

To note about this clone: This sample includes further DNA sequences coding for the same CDR3. The rearrangement joins TRBV15 to TRBJ2-7; weak D call: TRBD2 (6 bases). This CDR3 has 13 residues. Trimming removed 0 bases from V and 4 bases from J, with 7 bases in between. The germline V gene has CDR1 LNHNV and CDR2 YYDKDF (reference sequence). The CDR3 bases are TGTGCCACCAGCAGAGATCGGGGGTACGAGCAGTACTTC. Translation gives CATSRDRGYEQYF.

This clone was detected once. The chain combines TRBV5-4 with TRBJ2-2; 9 nucleotides agree with TRBD1. This CDR3 region has 15 residues. Germline V lookup: CDR1 SGHNT, CDR2 YYREEE (reference sequence). J lost 3 bases, V lost 4 bases, and 4 bases had no gene match. For the CDR3, the DNA is TGTGCCAGCAGCGTTACAGGGGGCGACACCGGGGAGCTGTTTTTT. Its protein is CASSVTGGDTGELFF. Based on the CDR3 plus reference TRBV5-4 and TRBJ2-2, the full variable domain is ETGVTQSPTHLIKTRGQQVTLRCSSQSGHNTVSWYQQALGQGPQFIFQYYREEENGRGNFPPRFSGLQFPNYSSELNVNALELDDSALYLCASSVTGGDTGELFFGEGSRLTVL.

The chain carries TRBV28 and TRBJ2-7; 8 bases match TRBD2. The CDR3 is made up of 13 amino acids. The germline V gene has CDR1 MDHEN and CDR2 SYDVKM. The J segment lost 7 bases and the V segment lost 6 bases, leaving 8 bases of the junction unmatched. In DNA, the CDR3 is TGTGCCAGCAGGCGGGGGACTAGGGGTGAGCAGTACTTC. This encodes CASRRGTRGEQYF.